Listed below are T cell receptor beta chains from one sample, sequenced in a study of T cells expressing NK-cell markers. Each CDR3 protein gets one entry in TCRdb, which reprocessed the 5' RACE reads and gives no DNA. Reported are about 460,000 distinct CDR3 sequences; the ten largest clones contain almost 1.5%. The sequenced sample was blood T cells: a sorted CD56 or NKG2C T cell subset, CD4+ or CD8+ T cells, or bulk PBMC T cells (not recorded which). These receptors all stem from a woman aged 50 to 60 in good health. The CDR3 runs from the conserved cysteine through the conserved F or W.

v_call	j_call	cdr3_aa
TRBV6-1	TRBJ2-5	CASSETRAAETQYF
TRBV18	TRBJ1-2	CASSSKLYGYTF
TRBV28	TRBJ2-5	CASNVAMQTQYF
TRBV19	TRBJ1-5	CASIPDWPQHF
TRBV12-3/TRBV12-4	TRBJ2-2	CASSLALREGRGLFF
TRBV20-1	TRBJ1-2	CSARQGVGTVGGYTF
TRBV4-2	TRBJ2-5	CASSTSGEETQYF
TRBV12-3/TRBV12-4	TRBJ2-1	CASGRDTNNEQFF
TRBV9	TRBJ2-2	CASSVGGPSTGELFF
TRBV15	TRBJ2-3	CATSRARISGDYTDTQYF
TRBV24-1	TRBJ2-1	CATSMTGPPSHEQFF
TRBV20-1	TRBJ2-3	CSAGHVSTDTQYF
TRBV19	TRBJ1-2	CASSTPGQRYGYTF
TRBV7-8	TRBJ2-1	CASSLRFSRNNEQFF
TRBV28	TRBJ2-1	CASRRGTARSYNEQFF
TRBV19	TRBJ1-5	CASSTWTVRYSNQPQHF
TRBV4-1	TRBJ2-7	CASSQVGGLVSYEQYF
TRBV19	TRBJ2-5	CATRSGRELETQYF
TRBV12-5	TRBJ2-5	CASGFPGEETQYF
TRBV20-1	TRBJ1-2	CSARIGTRNGYTF
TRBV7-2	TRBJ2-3	CASSSPSLRTQYF
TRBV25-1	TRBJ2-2	CASRSSGTSGRATGELFF
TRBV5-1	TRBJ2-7	CASSESPKGAHEQYF
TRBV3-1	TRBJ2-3	CASSLGLAKDTQYF
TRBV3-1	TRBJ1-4	CASEGQVGEKLFF
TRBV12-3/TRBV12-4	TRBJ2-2	CASRNPPPGELFF
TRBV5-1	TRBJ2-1	CASSLYKTSGIAYNEQFF
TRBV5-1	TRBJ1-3	CASSSGRADSGNTIYF